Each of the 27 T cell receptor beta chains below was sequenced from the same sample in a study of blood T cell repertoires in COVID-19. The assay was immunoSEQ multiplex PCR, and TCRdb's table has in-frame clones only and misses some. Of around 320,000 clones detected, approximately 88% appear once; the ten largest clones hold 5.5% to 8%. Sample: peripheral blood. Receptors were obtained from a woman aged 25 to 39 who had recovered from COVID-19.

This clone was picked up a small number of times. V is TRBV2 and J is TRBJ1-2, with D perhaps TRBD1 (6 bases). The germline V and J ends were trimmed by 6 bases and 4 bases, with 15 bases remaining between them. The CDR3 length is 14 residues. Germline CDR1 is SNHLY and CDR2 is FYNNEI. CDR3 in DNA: TGTGCCAGCAGCGGACCACAGGGTAGCTATGGCTACACCTTC. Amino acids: CASSGPQGSYGYTF. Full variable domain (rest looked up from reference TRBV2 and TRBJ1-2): EPEVTQTPSHQVTQMGQEVILRCVPISNHLYFYWYRQILGQKVEFLVSFYNNEISEKSEIFDDQFSVERPDGSNFTLKIRSTKLEDSAMYFCASSGPQGSYGYTFGSGTRLTVV.

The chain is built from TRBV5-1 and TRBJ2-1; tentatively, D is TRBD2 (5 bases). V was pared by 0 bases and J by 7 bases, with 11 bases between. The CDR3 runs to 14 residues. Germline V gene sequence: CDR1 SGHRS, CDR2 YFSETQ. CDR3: CASSLAASKNEQFF. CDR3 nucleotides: TGCGCCAGCAGCTTGGCTGCTAGCAAAAATGAGCAGTTCTTC.

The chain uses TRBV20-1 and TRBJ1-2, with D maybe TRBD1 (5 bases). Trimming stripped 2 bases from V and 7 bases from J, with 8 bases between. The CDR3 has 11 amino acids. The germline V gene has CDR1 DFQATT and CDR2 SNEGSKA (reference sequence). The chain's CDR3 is CSARNDSGYTF. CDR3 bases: TGCAGTGCTAGAAATGACAGTGGCTACACCTTC.

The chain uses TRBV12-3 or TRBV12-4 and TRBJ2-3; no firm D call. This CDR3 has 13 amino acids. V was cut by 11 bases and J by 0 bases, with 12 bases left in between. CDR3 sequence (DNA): TGTGCCTTCTCGCGAGGTAGCACAGATACGCAGTATTTT. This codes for CAFSRGSTDTQYF.

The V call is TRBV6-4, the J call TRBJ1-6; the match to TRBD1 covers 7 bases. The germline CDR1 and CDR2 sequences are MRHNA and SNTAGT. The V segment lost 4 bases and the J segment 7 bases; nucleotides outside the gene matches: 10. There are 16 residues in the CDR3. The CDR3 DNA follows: TGTGCCAGCAGTGTGGTAGGGGGCGCGGGAAATTCACCCCTCCACTTT. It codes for CASSVVGGAGNSPLHF.

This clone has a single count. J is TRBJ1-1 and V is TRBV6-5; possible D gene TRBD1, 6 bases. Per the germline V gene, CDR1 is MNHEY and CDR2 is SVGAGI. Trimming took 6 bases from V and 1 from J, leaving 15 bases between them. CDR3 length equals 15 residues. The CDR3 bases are TGTGCCAGCAGCCAAAGCGGGACAACGAACACTGAAGCTTTCTTT. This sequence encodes CASSQSGTTNTEAFF.

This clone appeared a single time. The CDR3: CAWKRQGFHEQFF. For the CDR3, the DNA is TGTGCCTGGAAGCGACAGGGGTTCCATGAGCAGTTCTTC. The chain uses TRBV30 and TRBJ2-1, with 8 bases that match TRBD1. The V segment lost 4 bases and the J segment 8 bases; nucleotides outside the gene matches: 7. Germline CDR1 GTSNPN, CDR2 SVGIG (reference sequence). The CDR3 length is 13 residues.

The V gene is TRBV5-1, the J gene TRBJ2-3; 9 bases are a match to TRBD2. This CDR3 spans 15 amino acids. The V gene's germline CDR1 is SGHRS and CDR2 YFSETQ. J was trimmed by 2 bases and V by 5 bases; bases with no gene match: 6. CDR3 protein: CASRETSGYTDTQYF. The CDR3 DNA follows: TGCGCCAGCAGGGAGACTAGCGGATACACAGATACGCAGTATTTT.

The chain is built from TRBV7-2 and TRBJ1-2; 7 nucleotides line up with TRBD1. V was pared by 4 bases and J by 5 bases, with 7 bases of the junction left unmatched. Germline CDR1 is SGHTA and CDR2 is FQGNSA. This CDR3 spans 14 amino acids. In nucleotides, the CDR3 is TGTGCCAGCAGCTCCCCCGGGACAGTTTATGGCTACACCTTC. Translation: CASSSPGTVYGYTF.

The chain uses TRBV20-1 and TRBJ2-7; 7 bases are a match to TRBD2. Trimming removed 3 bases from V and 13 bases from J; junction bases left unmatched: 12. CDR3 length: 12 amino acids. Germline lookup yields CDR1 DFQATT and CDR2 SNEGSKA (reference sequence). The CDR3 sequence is CSASHLESGLYF. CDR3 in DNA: TGCAGTGCTAGTCACCTGGAGTCGGGACTATACTTC.

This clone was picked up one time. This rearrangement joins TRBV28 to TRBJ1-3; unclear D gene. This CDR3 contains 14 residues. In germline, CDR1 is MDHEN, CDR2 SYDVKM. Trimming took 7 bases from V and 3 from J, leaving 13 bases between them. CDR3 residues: CASIHGSDGNTIYF. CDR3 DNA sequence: TGTGCCAGCATCCATGGCTCAGATGGAAACACCATATATTTT.

Written as DNA, the CDR3 is TGTGCCAGCAAAACAACTGAAGCTTTCTTT. Residues: CASKTTEAFF. The chain combines TRBV28 with TRBJ1-1; D gene ambiguous. V lost 7 bases, J lost 5 bases, and 5 bases lay in between. This CDR3 is 10 amino acids long. Germline V CDR1 and CDR2: MDHEN, SYDVKM.

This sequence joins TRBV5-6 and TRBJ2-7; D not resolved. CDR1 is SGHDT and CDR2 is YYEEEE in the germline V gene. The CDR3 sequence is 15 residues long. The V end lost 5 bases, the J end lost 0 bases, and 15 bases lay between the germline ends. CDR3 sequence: CASSPTLSNSYEQYF. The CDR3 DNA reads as TGTGCCAGCAGTCCCACTCTATCGAACTCCTACGAGCAGTACTTC.

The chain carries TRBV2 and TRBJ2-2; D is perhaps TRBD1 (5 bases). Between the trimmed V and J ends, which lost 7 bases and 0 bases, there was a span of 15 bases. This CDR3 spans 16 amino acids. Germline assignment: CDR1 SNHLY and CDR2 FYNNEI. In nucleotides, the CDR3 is TGTGCCAGCACCCTTTGGGGCAAAACGAACACCGGGGAGCTGTTTTTT. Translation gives CASTLWGKTNTGELFF. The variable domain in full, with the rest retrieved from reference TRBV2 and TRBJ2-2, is EPEVTQTPSHQVTQMGQEVILRCVPISNHLYFYWYRQILGQKVEFLVSFYNNEISEKSEIFDDQFSVERPDGSNFTLKIRSTKLEDSAMYFCASTLWGKTNTGELFFGEGSRLTVL.

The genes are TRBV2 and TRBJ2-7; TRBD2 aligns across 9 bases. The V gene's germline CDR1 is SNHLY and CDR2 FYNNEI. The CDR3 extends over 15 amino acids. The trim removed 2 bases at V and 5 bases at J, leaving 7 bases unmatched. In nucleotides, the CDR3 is TGTGCCAGCAGTGAACTGGCGGGGGGGCCCCACGAGCAGTACTTC. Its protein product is CASSELAGGPHEQYF.

Here the CDR3 reads CASSLEAGTGGENEQFF. The CDR3 DNA follows: TGTGCCAGTAGTCTCGAAGCCGGGACAGGGGGCGAAAATGAGCAGTTCTTC. The chain carries TRBV19 and TRBJ2-1; 12 bases are a match to TRBD1. The CDR3 covers 17 residues. Trimming cost V 5 bases and J 7 bases; bases outside gene matches: 12. Germline CDR1 and CDR2: LNHDA and SQIVND (reference sequence).

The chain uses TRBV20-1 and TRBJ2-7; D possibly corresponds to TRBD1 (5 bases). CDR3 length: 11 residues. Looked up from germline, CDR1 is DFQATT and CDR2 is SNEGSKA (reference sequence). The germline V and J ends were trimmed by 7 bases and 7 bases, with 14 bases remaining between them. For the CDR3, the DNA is TGCAGTGGCTACCAGGGTGGGGAGCAGTACTTC. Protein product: CSGYQGGEQYF.

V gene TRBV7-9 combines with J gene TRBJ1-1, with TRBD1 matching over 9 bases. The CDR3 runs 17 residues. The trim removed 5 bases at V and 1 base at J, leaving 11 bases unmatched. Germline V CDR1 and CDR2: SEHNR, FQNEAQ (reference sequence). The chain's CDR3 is CASSRNTGGRGNTEAFF. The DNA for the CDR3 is TGTGCCAGCAGCCGTAATACAGGGGGCAGGGGGAACACTGAAGCTTTCTTT. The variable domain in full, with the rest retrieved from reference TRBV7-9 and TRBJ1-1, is DTGVSQNPRHKITKRGQNVTFRCDPISEHNRLYWYRQTLGQGPEFLTYFQNEAQLEKSRLLSDRFSAERPKGSFSTLEIQRTEQGDSAMYLCASSRNTGGRGNTEAFFGQGTRLTVV.

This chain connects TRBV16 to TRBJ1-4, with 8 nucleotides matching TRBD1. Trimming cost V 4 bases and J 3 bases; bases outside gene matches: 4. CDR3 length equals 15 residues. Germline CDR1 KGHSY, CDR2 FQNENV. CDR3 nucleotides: TGTGCCAGCAGCCTACCGGGACAGGCTAATGAAAAACTGTTTTTT. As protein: CASSLPGQANEKLFF.

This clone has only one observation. DNA of the CDR3: TGTGCCAGCAGTTTAGGGACAGGTGGTTCCCGGGAGCTGTTTTTT. Protein: CASSLGTGGSRELFF. This rearrangement joins TRBV28 to TRBJ2-2, with 8 bases matching TRBD1. Germline CDR1 and CDR2: MDHEN and SYDVKM. V lost 2 bases to trimming and J lost 9 bases; unmatched junction nucleotides: 8. This CDR3 spans 15 amino acids.

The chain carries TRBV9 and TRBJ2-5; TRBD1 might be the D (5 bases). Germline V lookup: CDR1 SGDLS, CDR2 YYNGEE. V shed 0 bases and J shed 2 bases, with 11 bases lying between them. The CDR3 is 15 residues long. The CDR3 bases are TGTGCCAGCAGCGTAGCGTCAGGGTTACAAGAGACCCAGTACTTC. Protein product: CASSVASGLQETQYF.

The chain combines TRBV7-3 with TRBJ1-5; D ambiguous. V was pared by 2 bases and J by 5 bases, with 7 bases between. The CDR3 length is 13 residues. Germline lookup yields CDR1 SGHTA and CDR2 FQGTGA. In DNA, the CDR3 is TGTGCCAGCAGCTTATCAGACTATCAGCCCCAGCATTTT. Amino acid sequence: CASSLSDYQPQHF.

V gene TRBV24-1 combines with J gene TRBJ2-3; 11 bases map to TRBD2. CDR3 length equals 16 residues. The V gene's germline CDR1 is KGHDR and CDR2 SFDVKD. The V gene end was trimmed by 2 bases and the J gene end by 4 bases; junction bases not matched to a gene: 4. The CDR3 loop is CATSDSLAGEADTQYF. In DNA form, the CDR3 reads TGTGCCACCAGTGATTCACTAGCGGGGGAAGCAGATACGCAGTATTTT.

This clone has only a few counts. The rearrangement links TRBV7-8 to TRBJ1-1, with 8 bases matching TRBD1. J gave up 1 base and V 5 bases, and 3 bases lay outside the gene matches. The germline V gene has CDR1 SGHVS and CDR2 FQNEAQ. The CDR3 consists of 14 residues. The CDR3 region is CASSADRGNTEAFF. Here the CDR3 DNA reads TGTGCCAGCAGCGCCGACAGGGGGAACACTGAAGCTTTCTTT. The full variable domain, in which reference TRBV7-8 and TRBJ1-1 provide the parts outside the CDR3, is GAGVSQSPRYKVAKRGQDVALRCDPISGHVSLFWYQQALGQGPEFLTYFQNEAQLDKSGLPSDRFFAERPEGSVSTLKIQRTQQEDSAVYLCASSADRGNTEAFFGQGTRLTVV.

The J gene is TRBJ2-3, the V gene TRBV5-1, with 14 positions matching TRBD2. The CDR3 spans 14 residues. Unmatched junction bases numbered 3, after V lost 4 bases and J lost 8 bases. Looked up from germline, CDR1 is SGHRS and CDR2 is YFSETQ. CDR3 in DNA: TGCGCCAGCAGCGCGGGACTAGCGGGGGTTACGCAGTATTTT. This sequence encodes CASSAGLAGVTQYF.

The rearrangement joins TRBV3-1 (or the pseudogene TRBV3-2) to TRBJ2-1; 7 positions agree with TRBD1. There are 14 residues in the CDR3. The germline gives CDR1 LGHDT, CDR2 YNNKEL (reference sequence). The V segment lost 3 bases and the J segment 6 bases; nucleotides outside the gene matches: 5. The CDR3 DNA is TGTGCCAGCAGCCACCGGGACAGCATCAATGAGCAGTTCTTC. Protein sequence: CASSHRDSINEQFF.

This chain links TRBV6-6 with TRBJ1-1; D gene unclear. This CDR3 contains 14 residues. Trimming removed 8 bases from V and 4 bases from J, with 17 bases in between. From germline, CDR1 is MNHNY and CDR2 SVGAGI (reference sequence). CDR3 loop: CASQKEVLRTEAFF. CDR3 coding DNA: TGTGCCAGCCAAAAGGAGGTCCTGCGCACTGAAGCTTTCTTT.